The present TCR beta chain was sequenced within a study of beta chain features in type 1 diabetes. General study points: It was among patients, rather than healthy donors, that naive, central memory and Treg TCRB repertoires appeared more similar. Researchers caution that PCR might favor shorter templates, equally among patients and controls. Among all four CD4+ subsets, Type 1 diabetes patients had TCRB CDR3s that were moderately but significantly shorter.

The investigators reverse transcribed all of the isolated RNA, so they sequenced expressed TCRB transcripts. The average read count of naive, central memory and regulatory T cell samples was approximately 3.5 million. Libraries were prepared by immunoSEQ multiplex PCR; TCRdb keeps only in-frame clonotypes and omits some of them. The sample yields hundreds of thousands of clones, around an eighth seen once. This clone was detected a few times. Its specificity is unknown. Trimming cost V 2 bases and J 6 bases, with 8 bases left between them. Germline assignment: CDR1 PRHDT and CDR2 FYEKMQ (reference sequence). The CDR3 length is 12 residues.

Sequencing was performed on naive CD4+ T cells from blood. The source of this sequence is a man aged 18 to 29 with type 1 diabetes. The rearrangement links TRBV13 to TRBJ2-7; D uncertain. The CDR3 sequence is CASSLPPGEQYF. The CDR3 DNA is TGTGCCAGCAGCTTACCCCCAGGCGAGCAGTACTTC.